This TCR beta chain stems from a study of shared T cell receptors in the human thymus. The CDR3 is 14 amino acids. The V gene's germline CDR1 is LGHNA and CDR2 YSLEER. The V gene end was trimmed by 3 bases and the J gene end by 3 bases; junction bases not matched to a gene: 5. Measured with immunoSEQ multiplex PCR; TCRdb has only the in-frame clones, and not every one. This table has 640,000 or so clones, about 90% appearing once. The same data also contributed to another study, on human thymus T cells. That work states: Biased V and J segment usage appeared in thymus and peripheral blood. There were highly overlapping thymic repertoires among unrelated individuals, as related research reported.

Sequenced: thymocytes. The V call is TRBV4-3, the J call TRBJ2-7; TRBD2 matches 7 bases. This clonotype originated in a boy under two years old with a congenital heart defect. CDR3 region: CASSQGLLHYEQYF. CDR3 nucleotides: TGCGCCAGCAGCCAGGGACTACTCCACTACGAGCAGTACTTC.